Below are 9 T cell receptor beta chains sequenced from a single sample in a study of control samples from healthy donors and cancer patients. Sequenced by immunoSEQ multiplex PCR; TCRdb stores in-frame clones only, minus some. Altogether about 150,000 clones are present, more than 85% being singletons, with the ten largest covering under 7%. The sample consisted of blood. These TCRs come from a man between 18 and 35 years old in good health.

In DNA, the CDR3 is TGTGCCACCAGTGATCGAACCTATGGCTACACCTTC. Its protein product is CATSDRTYGYTF. The chain carries TRBV24-1 and TRBJ1-2; D gene unclear. Trimming pared 3 bases from V and 4 bases from J, leaving 5 bases between. The CDR3 is made up of 12 amino acids. CDR1 is KGHDR and CDR2 is SFDVKD in the germline V gene.

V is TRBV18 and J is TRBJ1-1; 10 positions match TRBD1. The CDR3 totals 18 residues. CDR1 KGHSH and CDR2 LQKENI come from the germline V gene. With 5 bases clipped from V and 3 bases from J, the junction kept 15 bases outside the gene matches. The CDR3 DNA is TGTGCCAGCTCATCTCCCCCGGGACAGGGGTTCGCGGACACTGAAGCTTTCTTT. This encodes CASSSPPGQGFADTEAFF.

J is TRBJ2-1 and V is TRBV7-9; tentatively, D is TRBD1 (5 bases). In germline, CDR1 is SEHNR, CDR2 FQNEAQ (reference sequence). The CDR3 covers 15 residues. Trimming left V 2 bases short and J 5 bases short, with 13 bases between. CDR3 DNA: TGTGCCAGCAGCTTAACTGGACAAGAAGACAATGAGCAGTTCTTC. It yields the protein CASSLTGQEDNEQFF.

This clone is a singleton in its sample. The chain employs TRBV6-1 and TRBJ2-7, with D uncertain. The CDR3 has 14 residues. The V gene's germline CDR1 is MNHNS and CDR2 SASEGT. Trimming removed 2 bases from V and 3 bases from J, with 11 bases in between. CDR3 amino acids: CASSENFWYYEQYF. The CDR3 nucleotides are TGTGCCAGCAGTGAAAACTTCTGGTACTACGAGCAGTACTTC.

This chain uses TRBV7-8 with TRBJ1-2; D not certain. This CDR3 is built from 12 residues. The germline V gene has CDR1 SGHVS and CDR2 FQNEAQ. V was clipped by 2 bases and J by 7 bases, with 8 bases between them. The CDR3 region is CASSLFPGGYTF. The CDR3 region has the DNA TGTGCCAGCAGCTTATTTCCAGGTGGCTACACCTTC.

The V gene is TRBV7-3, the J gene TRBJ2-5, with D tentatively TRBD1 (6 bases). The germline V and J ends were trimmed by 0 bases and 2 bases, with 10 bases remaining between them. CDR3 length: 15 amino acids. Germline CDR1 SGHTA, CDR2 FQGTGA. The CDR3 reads CASSLTGGRQETQYF. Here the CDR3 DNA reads TGTGCCAGCAGCTTAACAGGGGGACGACAAGAGACCCAGTACTTC. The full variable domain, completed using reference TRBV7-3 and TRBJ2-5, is GAGVSQTPSNKVTEKGKYVELRCDPISGHTALYWYRQSLGQGPEFLIYFQGTGAADDSGLPNDRFFAVRPEGSVSTLKIQRTERGDSAVYLCASSLTGGRQETQYFGPGTRLLVL.

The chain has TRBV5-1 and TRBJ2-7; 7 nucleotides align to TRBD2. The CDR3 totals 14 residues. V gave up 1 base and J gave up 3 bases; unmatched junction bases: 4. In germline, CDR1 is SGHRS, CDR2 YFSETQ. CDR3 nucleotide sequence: TGCGCCAGCAGCTTGACTAGCGCTTACTACGAGCAGTACTTC. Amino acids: CASSLTSAYYEQYF.

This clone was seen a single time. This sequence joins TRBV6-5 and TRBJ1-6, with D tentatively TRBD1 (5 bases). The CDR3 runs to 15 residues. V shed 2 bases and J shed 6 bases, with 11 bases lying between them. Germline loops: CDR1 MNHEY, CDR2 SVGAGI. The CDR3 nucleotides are TGTGCCAGCAGTTACGTGGCGGGGGTTAATTCACCCCTCCACTTT. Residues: CASSYVAGVNSPLHF.

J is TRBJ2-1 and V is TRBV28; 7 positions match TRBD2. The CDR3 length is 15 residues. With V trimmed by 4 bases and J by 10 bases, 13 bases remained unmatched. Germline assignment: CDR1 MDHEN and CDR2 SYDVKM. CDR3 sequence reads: CASSSSSGLIREQFF. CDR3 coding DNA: TGTGCCAGCAGTTCGTCTAGCGGCTTAATCAGGGAGCAGTTCTTC.